A single TCR beta chain is shown here with its context. Its target is unknown. Clones were sequenced by immunoSEQ multiplex PCR, and TCRdb holds only the in-frame ones, with some missing. This sample has tens of thousands of clones, with 97% found just once. This entry belongs to a study of B cell selection in AIRE deficiency. Notes on the study in general: CDR3s were shorter in shared Treg sequences, reflecting few non-templated nucleotide insertions. Healthy donors alone shared under 35% of around 3,700 Treg sequences; patients alone less than 9.5%. Tconv and Treg cells from AIRE-deficient patients resembled healthy donors in TCRBV usage, CDR3 length and diversity. Patient Tconv cells held 25% to 35% of Treg sequences shared by healthy donors.

Trimming cost V 4 bases and J 4 bases, with 16 bases left between them. This CDR3 region has 15 residues. The germline V gene has CDR1 SGHNT and CDR2 YENEEA. Sorting defined conventional CD4 T cells as CD4+CD127+. This TCR derives from a human donor with AIRE deficiency. Material for sequencing was conventional CD4+ T cells sorted from PBMCs. The genes are TRBV11-3 and TRBJ2-5; D possibly corresponds to TRBD1 (5 bases). DNA for the CDR3: TGTGCCAGCAGCTGGAGAAGGGGTGGGTCAGAGACCCAGTACTTC. Its translation is CASSWRRGGSETQYF. Based on the CDR3 plus reference TRBV11-3 and TRBJ2-5, the full variable domain is EAGVVQSPRYKIIEKKQPVAFWCNPISGHNTLYWYLQNLGQGPELLIRYENEEAVDDSQLPKDRFSAERLKGVDSTLKIQPAELGDSAVYLCASSWRRGGSETQYFGPGTRLLVL.